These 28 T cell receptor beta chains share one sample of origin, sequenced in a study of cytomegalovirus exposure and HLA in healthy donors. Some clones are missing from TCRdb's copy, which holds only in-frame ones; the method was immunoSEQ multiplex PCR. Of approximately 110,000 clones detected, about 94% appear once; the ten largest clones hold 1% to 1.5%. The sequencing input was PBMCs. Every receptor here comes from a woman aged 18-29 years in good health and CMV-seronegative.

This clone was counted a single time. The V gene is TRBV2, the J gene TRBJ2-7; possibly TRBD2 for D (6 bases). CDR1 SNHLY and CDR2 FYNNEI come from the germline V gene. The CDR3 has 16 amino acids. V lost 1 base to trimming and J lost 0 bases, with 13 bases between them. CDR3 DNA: TGTGCCAGCAGTGAAGGTTGGGGAGGCAACTCCTACGAGCAGTACTTC. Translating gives CASSEGWGGNSYEQYF.

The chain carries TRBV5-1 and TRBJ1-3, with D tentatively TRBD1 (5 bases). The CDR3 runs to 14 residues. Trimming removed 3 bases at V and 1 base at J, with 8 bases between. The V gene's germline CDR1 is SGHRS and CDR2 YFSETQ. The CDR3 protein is CASSSQGSGNTIYF. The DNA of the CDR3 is TGCGCCAGCAGCTCTCAGGGTTCTGGAAACACCATATATTTT.

For the CDR3, the DNA is TGTGCCAGCAGCCCTCCCTGGCGGGAAACAACTAATGAAAAACTGTTTTTT. As protein: CASSPPWRETTNEKLFF. The chain has TRBV7-9 and TRBJ1-4, with unresolved D. From germline, CDR1 is SEHNR and CDR2 FQNEAQ (reference sequence). CDR3 length equals 17 residues. The germline V and J ends were trimmed by 5 bases and 0 bases, with 16 bases remaining between them. The whole variable domain, remainder taken from reference TRBV7-9 and TRBJ1-4, is DTGVSQNPRHKITKRGQNVTFRCDPISEHNRLYWYRQTLGQGPEFLTYFQNEAQLEKSRLLSDRFSAERPKGSFSTLEIQRTEQGDSAMYLCASSPPWRETTNEKLFFGSGTQLSVL.

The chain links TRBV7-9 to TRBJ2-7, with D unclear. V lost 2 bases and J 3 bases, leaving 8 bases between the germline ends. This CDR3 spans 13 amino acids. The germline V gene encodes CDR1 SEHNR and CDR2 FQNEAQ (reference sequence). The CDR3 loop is CASSLNSFYEQYF. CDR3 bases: TGTGCCAGCAGCTTAAACAGTTTCTACGAGCAGTACTTC.

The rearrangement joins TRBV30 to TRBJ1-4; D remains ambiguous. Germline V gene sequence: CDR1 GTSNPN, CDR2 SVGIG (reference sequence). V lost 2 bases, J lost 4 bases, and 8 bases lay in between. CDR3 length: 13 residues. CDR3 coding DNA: TGTGCCTGGAGTAGAGAGAGTAATGAAAAACTGTTTTTT. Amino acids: CAWSRESNEKLFF. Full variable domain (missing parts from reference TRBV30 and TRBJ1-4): SQTIHQWPATLVQPVGSPLSLECTVEGTSNPNLYWYRQAAGRGLQLLFYSVGIGQISSEVPQNLSASRPQDRQFILSSKKLLLSDSGFYLCAWSRESNEKLFFGSGTQLSVL.

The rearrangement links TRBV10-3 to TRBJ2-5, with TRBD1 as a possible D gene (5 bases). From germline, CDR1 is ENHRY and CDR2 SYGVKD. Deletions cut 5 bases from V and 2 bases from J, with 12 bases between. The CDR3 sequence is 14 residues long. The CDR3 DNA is TGTGCCATCAGTAAACAGGTCGCTCAAGAGACCCAGTACTTC. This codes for CAISKQVAQETQYF.

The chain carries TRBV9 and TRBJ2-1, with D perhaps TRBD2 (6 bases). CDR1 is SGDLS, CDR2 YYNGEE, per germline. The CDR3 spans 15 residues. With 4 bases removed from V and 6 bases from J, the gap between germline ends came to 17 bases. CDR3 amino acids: CASSIGTPVTNEQFF. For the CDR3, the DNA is TGTGCCAGCAGCATTGGGACTCCCGTCACCAATGAGCAGTTCTTC.

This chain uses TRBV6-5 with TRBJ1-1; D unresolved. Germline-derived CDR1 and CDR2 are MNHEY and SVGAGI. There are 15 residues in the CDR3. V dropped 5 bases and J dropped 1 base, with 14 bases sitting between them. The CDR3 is CASSPAGLSNTEAFF. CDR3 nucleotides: TGTGCCAGCAGTCCGGCTGGGCTCTCGAACACTGAAGCTTTCTTT.

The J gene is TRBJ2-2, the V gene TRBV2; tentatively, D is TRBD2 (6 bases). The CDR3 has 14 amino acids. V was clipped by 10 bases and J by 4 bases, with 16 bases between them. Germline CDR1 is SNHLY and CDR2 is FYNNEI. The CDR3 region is CATLRETSTGELFF. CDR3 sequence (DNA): TGTGCCACACTGAGGGAGACTAGCACCGGGGAGCTGTTTTTT.

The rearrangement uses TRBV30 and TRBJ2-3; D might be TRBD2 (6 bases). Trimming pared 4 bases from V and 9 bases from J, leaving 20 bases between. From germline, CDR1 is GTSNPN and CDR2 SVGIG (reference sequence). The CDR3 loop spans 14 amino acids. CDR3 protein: CAWTRVDTGGTQYF. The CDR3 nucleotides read TGTGCCTGGACTCGGGTCGACACCGGGGGAACGCAGTATTTT.

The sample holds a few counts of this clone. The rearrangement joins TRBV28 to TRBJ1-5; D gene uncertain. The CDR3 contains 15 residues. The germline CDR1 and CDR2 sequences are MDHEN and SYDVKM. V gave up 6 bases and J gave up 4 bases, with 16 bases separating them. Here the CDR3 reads CASRPPTVFNQPQHF. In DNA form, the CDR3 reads TGTGCCAGCAGGCCCCCCACAGTATTTAATCAGCCCCAGCATTTT.

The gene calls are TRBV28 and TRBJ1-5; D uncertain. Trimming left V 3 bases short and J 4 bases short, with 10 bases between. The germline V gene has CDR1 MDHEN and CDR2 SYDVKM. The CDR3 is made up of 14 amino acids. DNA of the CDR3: TGTGCCAGCAGTTTTCCCAGATATAATCAGCCCCAGCATTTT. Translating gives CASSFPRYNQPQHF.

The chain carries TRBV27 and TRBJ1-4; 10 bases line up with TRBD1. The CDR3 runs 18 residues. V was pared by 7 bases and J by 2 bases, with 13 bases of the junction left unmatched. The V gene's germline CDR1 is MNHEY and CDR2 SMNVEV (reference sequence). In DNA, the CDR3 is TGTGCCAGCATCGATTTCCGACAGGGGGCGAGCACTAATGAAAAACTGTTTTTT. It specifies CASIDFRQGASTNEKLFF.

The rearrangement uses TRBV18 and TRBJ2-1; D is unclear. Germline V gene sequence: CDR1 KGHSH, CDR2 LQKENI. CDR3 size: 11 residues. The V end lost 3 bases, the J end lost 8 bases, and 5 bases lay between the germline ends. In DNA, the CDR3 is TGTGCCAGCTCACCCAGTTATGAGCAGTTCTTC. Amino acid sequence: CASSPSYEQFF.

CDR3 coding DNA: TGTGCCACCGGGGACAGCTTTTCCTCTGGAAACACCATATATTTT. The encoded protein is CATGDSFSSGNTIYF. The chain joins TRBV10-3 to TRBJ1-3, with TRBD1 matching over 7 bases. The ends lost 10 bases at V and 0 bases at J; junction bases unmatched: 9. The CDR3 spans 15 residues. CDR1 and CDR2 from the germline V gene are ENHRY and SYGVKD.

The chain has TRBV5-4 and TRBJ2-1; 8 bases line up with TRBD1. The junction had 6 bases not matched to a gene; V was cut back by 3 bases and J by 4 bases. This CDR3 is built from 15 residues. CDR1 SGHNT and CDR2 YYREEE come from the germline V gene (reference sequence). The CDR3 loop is CASSSGQALYNEQFF. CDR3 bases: TGTGCCAGCAGCTCGGGACAGGCCTTATACAATGAGCAGTTCTTC. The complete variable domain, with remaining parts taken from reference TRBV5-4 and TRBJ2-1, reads ETGVTQSPTHLIKTRGQQVTLRCSSQSGHNTVSWYQQALGQGPQFIFQYYREEENGRGNFPPRFSGLQFPNYSSELNVNALELDDSALYLCASSSGQALYNEQFFGPGTRLTVL.

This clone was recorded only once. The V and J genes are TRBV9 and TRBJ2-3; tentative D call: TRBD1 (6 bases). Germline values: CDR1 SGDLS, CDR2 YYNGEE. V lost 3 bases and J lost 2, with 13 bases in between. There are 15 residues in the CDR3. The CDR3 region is CASSGQASHTDTQYF. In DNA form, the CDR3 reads TGTGCCAGCAGCGGACAGGCCTCTCACACAGATACGCAGTATTTT.

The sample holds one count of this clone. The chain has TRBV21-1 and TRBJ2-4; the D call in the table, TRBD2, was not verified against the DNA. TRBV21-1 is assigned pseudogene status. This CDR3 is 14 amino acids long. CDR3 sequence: CASLGGLDKNIQYF. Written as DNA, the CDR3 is TGTGCCAGCCTAGGGGGACTAGATAAAAACATTCAGTACTTC.

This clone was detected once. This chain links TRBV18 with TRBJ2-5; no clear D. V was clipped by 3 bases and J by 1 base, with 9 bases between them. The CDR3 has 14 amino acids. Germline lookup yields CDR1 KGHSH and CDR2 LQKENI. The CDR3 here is CASSPLEIQETQYF. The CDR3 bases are TGTGCCAGCTCACCCCTGGAGATCCAAGAGACCCAGTACTTC.

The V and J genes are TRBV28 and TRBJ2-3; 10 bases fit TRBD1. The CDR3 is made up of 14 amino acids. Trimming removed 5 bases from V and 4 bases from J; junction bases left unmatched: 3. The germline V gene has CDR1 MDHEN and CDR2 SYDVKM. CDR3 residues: CASSVTGGPDTQYF. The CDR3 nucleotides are TGTGCCAGCAGTGTGACAGGGGGCCCAGATACGCAGTATTTT.

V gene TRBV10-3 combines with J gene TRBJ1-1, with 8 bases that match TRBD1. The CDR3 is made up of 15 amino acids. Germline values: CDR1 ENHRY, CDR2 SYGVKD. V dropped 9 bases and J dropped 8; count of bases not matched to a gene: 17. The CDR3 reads CAITVARGNRGEAFF. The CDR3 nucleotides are TGTGCCATAACAGTCGCCCGTGGGAACAGGGGGGAAGCTTTCTTT.

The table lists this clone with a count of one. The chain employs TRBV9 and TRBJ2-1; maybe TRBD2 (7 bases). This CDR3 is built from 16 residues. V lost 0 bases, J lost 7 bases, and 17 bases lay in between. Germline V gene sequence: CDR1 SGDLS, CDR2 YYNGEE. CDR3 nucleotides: TGTGCCAGCAGCGTAGCTTTAGGGGGGGGGTATAATGAGCAGTTCTTC. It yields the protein CASSVALGGGYNEQFF. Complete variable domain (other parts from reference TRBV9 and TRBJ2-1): DSGVTQTPKHLITATGQRVTLRCSPRSGDLSVYWYQQSLDQGLQFLIQYYNGEERAKGNILERFSAQQFPDLHSELNLSSLELGDSALYFCASSVALGGGYNEQFFGPGTRLTVL.

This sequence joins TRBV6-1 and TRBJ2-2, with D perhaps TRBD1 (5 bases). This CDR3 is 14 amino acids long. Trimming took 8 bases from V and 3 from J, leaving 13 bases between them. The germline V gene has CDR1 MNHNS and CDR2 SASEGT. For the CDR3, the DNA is TGTGCCAGCGACCCGGACACTTACACCGGGGAGCTGTTTTTT. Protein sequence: CASDPDTYTGELFF.

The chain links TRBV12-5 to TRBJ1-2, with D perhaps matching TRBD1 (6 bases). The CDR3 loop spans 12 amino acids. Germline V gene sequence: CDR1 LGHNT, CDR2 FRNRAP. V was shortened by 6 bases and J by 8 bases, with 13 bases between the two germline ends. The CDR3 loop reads CASGTGQFGYTF. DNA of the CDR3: TGTGCTAGTGGGACCGGACAGTTCGGCTACACCTTC.

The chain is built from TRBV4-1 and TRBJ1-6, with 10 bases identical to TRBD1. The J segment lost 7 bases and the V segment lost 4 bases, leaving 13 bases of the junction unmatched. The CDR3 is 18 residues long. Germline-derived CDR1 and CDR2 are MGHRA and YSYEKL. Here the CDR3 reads CASSPHPGQGPPNSPLHF. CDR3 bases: TGCGCCAGCAGCCCCCATCCGGGACAGGGGCCACCCAATTCACCCCTCCACTTT.

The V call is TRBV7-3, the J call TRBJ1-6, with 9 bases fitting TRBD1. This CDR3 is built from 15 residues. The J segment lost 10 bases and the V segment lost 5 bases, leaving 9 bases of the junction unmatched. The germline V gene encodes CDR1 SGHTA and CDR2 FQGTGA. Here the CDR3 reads CASSERGTGKSPLHF. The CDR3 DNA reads TGTGCCAGCAGCGAGAGGGGGACAGGGAAGTCACCCCTCCACTTT.

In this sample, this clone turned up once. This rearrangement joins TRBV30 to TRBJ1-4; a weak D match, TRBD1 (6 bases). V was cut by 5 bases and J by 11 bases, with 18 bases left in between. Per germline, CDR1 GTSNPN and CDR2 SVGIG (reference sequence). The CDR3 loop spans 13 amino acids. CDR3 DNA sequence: TGTGCCTGGCAGAAGGGGGGAGGGGGTAAACTGTTTTTT. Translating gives CAWQKGGGGKLFF.

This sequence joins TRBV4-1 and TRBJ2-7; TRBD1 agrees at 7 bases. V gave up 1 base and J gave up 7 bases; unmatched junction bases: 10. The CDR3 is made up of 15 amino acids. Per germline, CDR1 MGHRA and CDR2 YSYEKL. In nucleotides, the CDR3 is TGCGCCAGCAGCCAAGTTAGAGGGGGCCAGCAAGAGCAGTACTTC. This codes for CASSQVRGGQQEQYF.